Listed here are 9 T cell receptor beta chains from one sample, sequenced in a study of CD8 T cells in ankylosing spondylitis. Study-wide results and caveats: A TCR beta motif of roughly eight highly homologous variants appeared characteristic of ankylosing spondylitis blood.

MiXCR, run by TCRdb on the 5' RACE reads, gives a single entry per CDR3 protein. The data show fewer than 550,000 distinct CDR3 sequences, roughly 5.2% seen once. What these receptors recognize is not known. The specimen was blood, either unsorted or a sorted T cell fraction (not recorded which). The receptor set was obtained from a male donor with ankylosing spondylitis.

This clonotype was seen at least ten times. The chain combines TRBV4-3 with TRBJ1-2; 8 nucleotides align to TRBD1. CDR1 and CDR2 (germline): LGHNA, YSLEER. There are 15 residues in the CDR3. J gave up 7 bases and V 1 base, and 8 bases lay outside the gene matches. The CDR3 DNA reads as TGCGCCAGCAGCCAAGGCAGGGGGCCGGGTCGTGGCTACACCTTC. Translation: CASSQGRGPGRGYTF.

This clonotype was observed many times. The chain is built from TRBV24-1 and TRBJ2-5; tentative D call: TRBD1 (5 bases). Per the germline V gene, CDR1 is KGHDR and CDR2 is SFDVKD. The CDR3 has 15 amino acids. Trimming took 1 base from V and 1 from J, leaving 9 bases between them. The CDR3 here is CATSDFRGTQETQYF. In DNA, the CDR3 is TGTGCCACCAGTGATTTTAGGGGCACCCAAGAGACCCAGTACTTC.

This clonotype was found many times. V is TRBV12-3 or TRBV12-4 and J is TRBJ2-1; D might be TRBD1 (5 bases). With 1 base removed from V and 4 bases from J, the gap between germline ends came to 8 bases. The CDR3 is 14 amino acids. The DNA for the CDR3 is TGTGCCAGCAGTTTAGTACAGGTGTACAATGAGCAGTTCTTC. Its translation is CASSLVQVYNEQFF.

This clonotype has at least ten counts. The chain combines TRBV7-9 with TRBJ1-1, with TRBD1 matching over 9 bases. With V trimmed by 5 bases and J by 2 bases, 9 bases remained unmatched. The CDR3 runs 16 residues. The germline V gene encodes CDR1 SEHNR and CDR2 FQNEAQ (reference sequence). The CDR3 DNA follows: TGTGCCAGCAGCCCTAATCCGGGACAGGGAAACACTGAAGCTTTCTTT. Its translation is CASSPNPGQGNTEAFF.

Ten or more counts support this clonotype. The rearrangement uses TRBV6-6 and TRBJ1-1, with D perhaps matching TRBD1 (6 bases). V lost 2 bases, J lost 5 bases, and 12 bases lay in between. The CDR3 has 14 amino acids. CDR1 and CDR2 from the germline V gene are MNHNY and SVGAGI (reference sequence). The CDR3 reads CASSYRGARTEAFF. The CDR3 DNA sequence: TGTGCCAGCAGTTACCGGGGGGCGAGGACTGAAGCTTTCTTT.

The sample holds many counts of this clonotype. The CDR3 DNA reads as TGCAGCGCCGGGGACAGATCTAAAAACATTCAGTACTTC. Residues: CSAGDRSKNIQYF. The chain carries TRBV29-1 and TRBJ2-4; 7 bases line up with TRBD1. This CDR3 has 13 amino acids. From germline, CDR1 is SQVTM and CDR2 ANQGSEA. The junction had 7 bases not matched to a gene; V was cut back by 7 bases and J by 4 bases.

Ten or more counts support this clonotype. V is TRBV5-1 and J is TRBJ2-7, with no clear D. This CDR3 is 14 amino acids long. The ends were cut back, 0 bases at V and 1 base at J, with 8 bases in the middle. Germline lookup yields CDR1 SGHRS and CDR2 YFSETQ. CDR3 sequence reads: CASSLVAASYEQYF. CDR3 nucleotide sequence: TGCGCCAGCAGCTTGGTGGCCGCATCCTACGAGCAGTACTTC.

Many counts were recorded for this clonotype. V and J are TRBV10-3 and TRBJ2-6, with D possibly matching TRBD1 (5 bases). The CDR3 is made up of 14 amino acids. Deletions cut 5 bases from V and 2 bases from J, with 7 bases between. Germline V lookup: CDR1 ENHRY, CDR2 SYGVKD. CDR3 sequence: CAISSGTGANVLTF. The DNA of the CDR3 is TGTGCCATCAGTTCAGGGACTGGGGCCAACGTCCTGACTTTC.

This clonotype was counted ten times or more. V usage is TRBV10-3 and J usage is TRBJ1-1, with D possibly TRBD1 on 5 matching bases. The germline CDR1 and CDR2 sequences are ENHRY and SYGVKD. Trimming pared 4 bases from V and 3 bases from J, leaving 15 bases between. CDR3 size: 15 residues. CDR3 sequence reads: CAISAGIEGDTEAFF. The CDR3 DNA reads TGTGCCATCAGTGCCGGGATCGAAGGGGACACTGAAGCTTTCTTT.